Detailed here is one TCR beta chain. There are 15 residues in the CDR3. V lost 6 bases, J lost 3 bases, and 11 bases stayed unmatched. Germline loops: CDR1 SGHAT, CDR2 FQNNGV. Data came from immunoSEQ multiplex PCR; TCRdb stores just in-frame clones and leaves some out. The data show nearly 200,000 clones, about 80% seen once. This sample is part of a study of blood T cell repertoires in COVID-19. This receptor was identified in a human donor with acute or convalescent COVID-19. The donor label of this sample is uncertain. V is TRBV11-2 and J is TRBJ2-7; TRBD1 agrees at 7 bases. Sequences were obtained from peripheral blood. The CDR3 coding sequence is TGTGCCAGCAGGAGAAGCATGGGACAGAGCTACGAGCAGTACTTC. Its protein product is CASRRSMGQSYEQYF.